One and the same sample provided the 28 T cell receptor beta chains below, sequenced in a study of glioma-infiltrating T cells after dendritic cell vaccination. Repertoires were generated with immunoSEQ multiplex PCR, while TCRdb's copy carries only in-frame clones and drops some. The data show 80,000 to 95,000 clones, approximately 87% seen once. The starting material was blood, obtained before dendritic cell vaccination. The receptors stem from a human donor with glioblastoma.

The chain recombines TRBV5-1 with TRBJ2-3; D is uncertain. With 6 bases removed from V and 7 bases from J, the gap between germline ends came to 15 bases. From germline, CDR1 is SGHRS and CDR2 YFSETQ. The CDR3 loop spans 13 amino acids. Here the CDR3 DNA reads TGCGCCAGCATGTTAAACTCACCCCATACGCAGTATTTT. Its translation is CASMLNSPHTQYF.

The J gene is TRBJ2-5, the V gene TRBV9, with a possible D match to TRBD1 (6 bases). CDR3 length: 16 amino acids. Germline CDR1 and CDR2: SGDLS and YYNGEE. V lost 4 bases to trimming and J lost 5 bases, with 21 bases between them. The DNA for the CDR3 is TGTGCCAGCAGCCCGAACTGGGGACACCGCCAGGAGACCCAGTACTTC. The encoded protein is CASSPNWGHRQETQYF.

This clone was detected once. CDR3 nucleotide sequence: TGTGCCAGCAGCCCCCAGATGTTCGCGAACACCGGGGAGCTGTTTTTT. Translated: CASSPQMFANTGELFF. The chain employs TRBV9 and TRBJ2-2; D not certain. Germline-derived CDR1 and CDR2 are SGDLS and YYNGEE. The CDR3 covers 16 residues. V was pared by 4 bases and J by 0 bases, with 13 bases between.

J is TRBJ2-1 and V is TRBV6-6; TRBD2 matches at 7 bases. This CDR3 region has 16 residues. CDR1 and CDR2 from the germline V gene are MNHNY and SVGAGI (reference sequence). After removal of 5 bases from V and 5 bases from J, the junction contained 12 bases not matched to a gene. The CDR3 region is CASSPPRGSRDNEQFF. CDR3 sequence (DNA): TGTGCCAGCAGTCCCCCGCGGGGGAGTAGGGACAATGAGCAGTTCTTC.

The J gene is TRBJ2-3, the V gene TRBV5-6, with 8 bases identical to TRBD2. CDR1 is SGHDT and CDR2 is YYEEEE in the germline V gene. The CDR3 length is 14 residues. V was clipped by 3 bases and J by 5 bases; unmatched bases: 5. The CDR3 region has the DNA TGTGCCAGCAGCTCCGGAACTAGCGGAGATACGCAGTATTTT. This codes for CASSSGTSGDTQYF.

The gene calls are TRBV7-9 and TRBJ2-7; perhaps TRBD2 as D (6 bases). The CDR3 totals 15 residues. Germline loops: CDR1 SEHNR, CDR2 FQNEAQ (reference sequence). The ends were cut back, 5 bases at V and 2 bases at J, with 16 bases in the middle. CDR3: CASSHSRDFTYEQYF. CDR3 DNA: TGTGCCAGCAGCCATTCCCGGGACTTTACCTACGAGCAGTACTTC.

J is TRBJ2-3 and V is TRBV7-2; 10 nucleotides agree with TRBD2. J was trimmed by 3 bases and V by 1 base; bases with no gene match: 1. The CDR3 totals 15 residues. Germline V lookup: CDR1 SGHTA, CDR2 FQGNSA. The CDR3 coding sequence is TGTGCCAGCAGCTTAGATAGCGGGGGGACAGATACGCAGTATTTT. Translated: CASSLDSGGTDTQYF.

This chain links TRBV12-5 with TRBJ2-1, with 7 bases lining up with TRBD2. Germline V CDR1 and CDR2: LGHNT, FRNRAP. The CDR3 is made up of 11 amino acids. V was clipped by 3 bases and J by 12 bases; unmatched bases: 2. CDR3 region: CASGLGGGQFF. The CDR3 coding sequence is TGTGCTAGTGGTTTAGGCGGGGGGCAGTTCTTC.

CDR3 in amino acids: CASSGGGGHLQETQYF. The CDR3 DNA follows: TGCGCCAGCAGCGGTGGAGGTGGGCATTTACAAGAGACCCAGTACTTC. V gene TRBV4-1 combines with J gene TRBJ2-5; D perhaps matches TRBD2 (5 bases). The CDR3 extends over 16 amino acids. Germline values: CDR1 MGHRA, CDR2 YSYEKL. Trimming took off 5 bases at V and 2 bases at J, with 18 bases between the two ends.

The chain joins TRBV19 to TRBJ1-2; D not resolved. CDR3 length equals 13 residues. Trimming pared 8 bases from V and 8 bases from J, leaving 18 bases between. CDR1 LNHDA and CDR2 SQIVND come from the germline V gene (reference sequence). CDR3 sequence: CASGSDGLLGYTF. The DNA of the CDR3 is TGTGCCAGTGGTTCGGACGGACTGTTAGGCTACACCTTC.

The V and J genes are TRBV2 and TRBJ2-7; 7 nucleotides line up with TRBD2. CDR1 SNHLY and CDR2 FYNNEI come from the germline V gene. This CDR3 is 15 amino acids long. V dropped 2 bases and J dropped 3; count of bases not matched to a gene: 7. The CDR3 sequence: CASSESGLAVYEQYF. CDR3 in DNA: TGTGCCAGCAGTGAATCTGGGCTAGCGGTCTACGAGCAGTACTTC.

Comments on this clone: A junction boundary mismatches the germline segment, possibly from a read error. V and J are TRBV7-2 and TRBJ1-2; D not certain. This CDR3 has 14 residues. From germline, CDR1 is SGHTA and CDR2 FQGNSA. CDR3: CASNLDGGNYGYTF. The CDR3 DNA reads as TGTGCCAGCAACTTAGATGGAGGGAACTATGGCTACACCTTC.

The chain employs TRBV29-1 and TRBJ1-1; unclear D gene. The germline gives CDR1 SQVTM, CDR2 ANQGSEA. The length of the CDR3 is 12 residues. Between the trimmed V and J ends, which lost 7 bases and 0 bases, there was a span of 9 bases. This CDR3 reads CSASTVNTEAFF. In DNA, the CDR3 is TGCAGCGCCTCGACTGTGAACACTGAAGCTTTCTTT.

V usage is TRBV6-1 and J usage is TRBJ2-1; TRBD1 matches 10 bases. The germline V gene encodes CDR1 MNHNS and CDR2 SASEGT. After removal of 5 bases from V and 4 bases from J, the junction contained 2 bases not matched to a gene. The CDR3 runs to 14 residues. CDR3 nucleotide sequence: TGTGCCAGCAGTCGGGACAGGGGATACAATGAGCAGTTCTTC. Translated, it gives CASSRDRGYNEQFF.

This chain connects TRBV29-1 to TRBJ1-1, with a possible D match to TRBD1 (5 bases). Trimming removed 2 bases at V and 1 base at J, with 11 bases between. Germline CDR1 is SQVTM and CDR2 is ANQGSEA. The CDR3 runs to 14 residues. The CDR3 DNA reads TGCAGCGTTGAAAACAGGAATAGGAACACTGAAGCTTTCTTT. This codes for CSVENRNRNTEAFF. Variable domain in full (rest from reference TRBV29-1 and TRBJ1-1): SAVISQKPSRDICQRGTSLTIQCQVDSQVTMMFWYRQQPGQSLTLIATANQGSEATYESGFVIDKFPISRPNLTFSTLTVSNMSPEDSSIYLCSVENRNRNTEAFFGQGTRLTVV.

This clone has just a few counts. The identical CDR3 is also encoded by other nucleotide sequences in the sample. The genes are TRBV6-6 and TRBJ2-7, with D perhaps matching TRBD1 (6 bases). The V and J ends lost 7 bases and 3 bases respectively, with 16 bases between them. The CDR3 loop spans 14 amino acids. Germline CDR1 and CDR2: MNHNY and SVGAGI (reference sequence). CDR3 sequence: CASTRDTLIYEQYF. The CDR3 nucleotides are TGTGCCAGCACAAGGGACACCCTGATCTACGAGCAGTACTTC.

The rearrangement uses TRBV25-1 and TRBJ1-6, with 7 bases aligning to TRBD1. The junction had 5 bases not matched to a gene; V was cut back by 3 bases and J by 3 bases. Germline V gene data show CDR1 as MGHDK and CDR2 as SYGVNS. The CDR3 extends over 16 amino acids. CDR3 sequence (DNA): TGTGCCAGCAGTGATTCGGGACAGTACTATAATTCACCCCTCCACTTT. This encodes CASSDSGQYYNSPLHF.

The chain uses TRBV11-2 and TRBJ1-2; D uncertain. CDR1 is SGHAT and CDR2 is FQNNGV in the germline V gene. The V and J ends lost 6 bases and 8 bases respectively, with 16 bases between them. The CDR3 is 13 amino acids. The CDR3, as DNA: TGTGCCAGCAGATTTTCGGAACGGGGAGGCTACACCTTC. It codes for CASRFSERGGYTF.

CDR3 bases: TGTGCCTGGAGTGCCTCGGGCGAGCAGTACTTC. It is translated as CAWSASGEQYF. This chain connects TRBV30 to TRBJ2-7; no definite D call. Germline CDR1 reads GTSNPN; CDR2 reads SVGIG (reference sequence). Trimming cost V 1 base and J 6 bases, with 7 bases left between them. The CDR3 consists of 11 residues.

The V call is TRBV4-3, the J call TRBJ1-2; 7 positions match TRBD1. Trimming cost V 4 bases and J 2 bases; bases outside gene matches: 4. The germline V gene encodes CDR1 LGHNA and CDR2 YSLEER. CDR3 length: 14 residues. In nucleotides, the CDR3 is TGCGCCAGCAGCCGACTACAGGGGAACTATGGCTACACCTTC. Translation gives CASSRLQGNYGYTF.

J is TRBJ2-5 and V is TRBV6-5; 8 bases map to TRBD2. There are 14 residues in the CDR3. The germline V gene encodes CDR1 MNHEY and CDR2 SVGAGI. Losses at the gene ends were 6 bases for V and 5 bases for J; bases not matched to a gene: 8. CDR3 DNA sequence: TGTGCCAGCAGCCGATTAGCGGGATTCGAGACCCAGTACTTC. Translated, it gives CASSRLAGFETQYF.

This chain connects TRBV18 to TRBJ2-5; the D gene is possibly TRBD2 (6 bases). The CDR3 length is 15 residues. CDR1 and CDR2 (germline): KGHSH, LQKENI. The V end lost 4 bases, the J end lost 1 base, and 13 bases lay between the germline ends. CDR3 loop: CASSRGVGPQETQYF. In DNA form, the CDR3 reads TGTGCCAGCTCACGGGGGGTTGGGCCCCAAGAGACCCAGTACTTC.

This clone has just one count. The J gene is TRBJ1-1, the V gene TRBV4-2, with D possibly matching TRBD1 (6 bases). Per germline, CDR1 LGHNA and CDR2 YNFKEQ. The CDR3 extends over 16 amino acids. V was clipped by 0 bases and J by 4 bases, with 15 bases between them. CDR3 bases: TGTGCCAGCAGCCAAGATGGGGGGGCGGAGGGCACTGAAGCTTTCTTT. Translating it yields CASSQDGGAEGTEAFF.

The V and J genes are TRBV19 and TRBJ1-1; 12 bases match TRBD1. The CDR3 is 19 residues long. Unmatched junction bases numbered 9, after V lost 1 base and J lost 0 bases. From germline, CDR1 is LNHDA and CDR2 SQIVND (reference sequence). CDR3 region: CASSIVLGTGGSMNTEAFF. The CDR3 nucleotides are TGTGCCAGTAGTATAGTCCTAGGGACAGGGGGCTCCATGAACACTGAAGCTTTCTTT.

For the CDR3, the DNA is TGTGCCAGCAGCCGGAAGGACAGGGCCCGTTTTGGGGCCAACGTCCTGACTTTC. Translated, it gives CASSRKDRARFGANVLTF. This sequence joins TRBV28 and TRBJ2-6; TRBD1 matches at 8 bases. Germline loops: CDR1 MDHEN, CDR2 SYDVKM. There are 18 residues in the CDR3. Trimming cost V 6 bases and J 3 bases; bases outside gene matches: 13.

V gene TRBV6-5 combines with J gene TRBJ1-1, with D uncertain. This CDR3 comprises 14 residues. Deletions cut 6 bases from V and 0 bases from J, with 11 bases between. Germline-derived CDR1 and CDR2 are MNHEY and SVGAGI. The CDR3 nucleotides read TGTGCCAGCAGAAAAGACACAATGAACACTGAAGCTTTCTTT. It encodes CASRKDTMNTEAFF.

This clone occurred a few times. The chain carries TRBV5-1 and TRBJ2-3; no definite D call. This CDR3 comprises 14 residues. V lost 2 bases, J lost 4 bases, and 11 bases lay in between. Per germline, CDR1 SGHRS and CDR2 YFSETQ. The CDR3 reads CASSFLNPADTQYF. CDR3 DNA: TGCGCCAGCAGCTTTCTTAACCCGGCAGATACGCAGTATTTT.

The chain combines TRBV6-5 with TRBJ2-4; perhaps TRBD1 as D (5 bases). V lost 6 bases to trimming and J lost 10 bases, with 16 bases between them. CDR3 size: 13 residues. CDR1 and CDR2 from the germline V gene are MNHEY and SVGAGI. Here the CDR3 reads CASRGLSGVIQYF. The DNA for the CDR3 is TGTGCCAGCAGGGGGCTCAGTGGGGTTATTCAGTACTTC.